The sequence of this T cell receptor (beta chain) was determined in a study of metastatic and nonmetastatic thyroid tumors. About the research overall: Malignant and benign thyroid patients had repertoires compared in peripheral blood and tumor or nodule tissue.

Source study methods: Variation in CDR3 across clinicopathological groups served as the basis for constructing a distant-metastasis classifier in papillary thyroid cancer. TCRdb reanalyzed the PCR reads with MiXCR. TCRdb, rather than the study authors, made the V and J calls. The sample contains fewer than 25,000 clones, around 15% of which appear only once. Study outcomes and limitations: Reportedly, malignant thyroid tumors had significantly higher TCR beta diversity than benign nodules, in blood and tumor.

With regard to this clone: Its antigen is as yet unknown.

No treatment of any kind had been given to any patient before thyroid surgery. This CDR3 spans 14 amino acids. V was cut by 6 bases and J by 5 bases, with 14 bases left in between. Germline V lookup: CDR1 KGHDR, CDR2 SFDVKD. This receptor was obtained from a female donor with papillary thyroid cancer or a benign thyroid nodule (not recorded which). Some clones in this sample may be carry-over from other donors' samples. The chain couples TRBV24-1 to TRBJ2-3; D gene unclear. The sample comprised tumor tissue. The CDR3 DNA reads TGTGCCACCAGTTCGGCATCCCTCATAGATACGCAGTATTTT. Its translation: CATSSASLIDTQYF.